The clone carrying this T cell receptor beta chain appeared many times. This sample stems from a study of T-cell reconstitution after alpha-beta-depleted transplantation in children. Unique molecular identifiers were built into the TCRbeta library. TCRdb redid the calling of the PCR reads with MiXCR, one entry per CDR3 protein. The sample shows approximately 100,000 distinct CDR3 sequences, over 9% of them seen only once. Germline lookup yields CDR1 MDHEN and CDR2 SYDVKM. The ends were cut back, 8 bases at V and 12 bases at J, with 22 bases in the middle. The length of the CDR3 is 14 residues. Source: PBMCs from the stem cell graft donor, taken from the stem cell graft. This receptor was obtained from a human donor who donated a stem cell graft to a child with inherited bone marrow failure. The chain couples TRBV28 to TRBJ1-4, with D possibly TRBD1 on 5 matching bases. The CDR3 loop is CASQRAGLPLELFF. CDR3 DNA: TGTGCCAGCCAAAGGGCGGGGCTCCCTTTGGAACTGTTTTTT.